This T cell receptor (beta chain) was sequenced during a study of cytomegalovirus exposure and HLA in healthy donors. The PCR ran on 60 Vbeta and 13 Jbeta primers. TCRdb keeps only in-frame clones here, not all; method: immunoSEQ multiplex PCR. The data show 200,000 or so clones, around 64% seen once. The donors gave bone marrow, and they were healthy. Germline CDR1 is MNHNS and CDR2 is SASEGT. The CDR3 has 14 amino acids. With 4 bases removed from V and 3 bases from J, the gap between germline ends came to 12 bases. Material for sequencing was PBMCs. V gene TRBV6-1 combines with J gene TRBJ1-2; no clear D. This clonotype originated in a man aged 35 to 55 in good health and CMV-seropositive. The CDR3 coding sequence is TGTGCCAGCAGTGGGTTCGAGGGAGACTATGGCTACACCTTC. It yields the protein CASSGFEGDYGYTF.